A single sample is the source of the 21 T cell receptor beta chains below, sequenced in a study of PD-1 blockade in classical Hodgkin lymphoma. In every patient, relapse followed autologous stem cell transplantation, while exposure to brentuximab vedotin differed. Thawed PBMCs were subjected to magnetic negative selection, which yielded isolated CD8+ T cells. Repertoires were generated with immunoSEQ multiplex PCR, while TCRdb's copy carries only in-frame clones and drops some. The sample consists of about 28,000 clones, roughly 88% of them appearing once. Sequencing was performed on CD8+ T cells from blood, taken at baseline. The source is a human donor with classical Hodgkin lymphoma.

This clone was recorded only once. The CDR3 DNA sequence: TGTGCCAGCAGTACCGACAGGGGTGGAAACGAGCAGTACTTC. Amino acid sequence: CASSTDRGGNEQYF. The chain is built from TRBV27 and TRBJ2-7, with 8 bases aligning to TRBD1. CDR3 size: 14 residues. Germline V lookup: CDR1 MNHEY, CDR2 SMNVEV (reference sequence). V lost 5 bases to trimming and J lost 5 bases; unmatched junction nucleotides: 8.

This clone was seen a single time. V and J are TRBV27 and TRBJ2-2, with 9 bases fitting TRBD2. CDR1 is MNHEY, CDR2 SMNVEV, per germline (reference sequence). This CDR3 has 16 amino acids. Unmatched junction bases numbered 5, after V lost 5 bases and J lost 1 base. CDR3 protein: CASSLSSGMNTGELFF. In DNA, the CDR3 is TGTGCCAGCAGTCTCTCTAGCGGGATGAACACCGGGGAGCTGTTTTTT.

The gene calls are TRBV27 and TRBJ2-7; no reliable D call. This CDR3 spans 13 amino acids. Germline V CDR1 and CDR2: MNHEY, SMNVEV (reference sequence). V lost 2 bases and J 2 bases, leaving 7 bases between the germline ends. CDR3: CASSLGAAYEQYF. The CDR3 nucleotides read TGTGCCAGCAGTTTAGGTGCCGCCTACGAGCAGTACTTC.

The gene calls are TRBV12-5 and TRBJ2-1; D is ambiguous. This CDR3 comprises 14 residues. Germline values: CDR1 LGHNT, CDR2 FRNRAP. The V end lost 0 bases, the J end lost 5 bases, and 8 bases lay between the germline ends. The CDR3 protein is CASGLVLRHNEQFF. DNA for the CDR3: TGTGCTAGTGGTTTGGTACTCCGACACAATGAGCAGTTCTTC.

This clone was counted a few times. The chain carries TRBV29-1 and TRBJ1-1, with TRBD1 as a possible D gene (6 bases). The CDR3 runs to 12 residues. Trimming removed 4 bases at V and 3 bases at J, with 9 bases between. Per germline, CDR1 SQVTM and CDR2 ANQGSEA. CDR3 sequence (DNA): TGCAGCGTTGTGTCAGGGGACACTGAAGCTTTCTTT. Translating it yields CSVVSGDTEAFF.

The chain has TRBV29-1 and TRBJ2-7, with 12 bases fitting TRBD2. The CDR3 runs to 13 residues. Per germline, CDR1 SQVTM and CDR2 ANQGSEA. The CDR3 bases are TGCAGTTACCGGACTAGCGGGAACTACGAGCAGTACTTC. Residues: CSYRTSGNYEQYF.

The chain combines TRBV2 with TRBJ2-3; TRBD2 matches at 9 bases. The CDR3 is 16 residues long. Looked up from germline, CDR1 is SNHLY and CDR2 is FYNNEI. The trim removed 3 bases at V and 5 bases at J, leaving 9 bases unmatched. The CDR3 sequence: CASSDVGSGRVDTQYF. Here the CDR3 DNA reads TGTGCCAGCAGTGATGTCGGTAGCGGGAGAGTAGATACGCAGTATTTT.

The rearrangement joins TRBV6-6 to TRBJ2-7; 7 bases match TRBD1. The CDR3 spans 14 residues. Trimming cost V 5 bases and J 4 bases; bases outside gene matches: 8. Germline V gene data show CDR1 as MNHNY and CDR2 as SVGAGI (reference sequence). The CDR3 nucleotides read TGTGCCAGCAGTCCGGCAGGGGGTAATTACGAGCAGTACTTC. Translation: CASSPAGGNYEQYF.

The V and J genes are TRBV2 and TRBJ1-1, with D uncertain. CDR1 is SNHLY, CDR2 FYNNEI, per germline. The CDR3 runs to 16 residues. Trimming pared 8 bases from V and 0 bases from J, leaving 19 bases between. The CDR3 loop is CASPTGDGSMNTEAFF. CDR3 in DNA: TGTGCCAGCCCCACCGGAGACGGAAGTATGAACACTGAAGCTTTCTTT.

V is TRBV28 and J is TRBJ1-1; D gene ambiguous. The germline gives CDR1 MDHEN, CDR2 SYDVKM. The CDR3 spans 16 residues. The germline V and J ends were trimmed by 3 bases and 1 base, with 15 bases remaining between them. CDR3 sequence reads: CASSLGGMGKNTEAFF. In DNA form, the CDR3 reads TGTGCCAGCAGTTTGGGTGGAATGGGGAAGAACACTGAAGCTTTCTTT.

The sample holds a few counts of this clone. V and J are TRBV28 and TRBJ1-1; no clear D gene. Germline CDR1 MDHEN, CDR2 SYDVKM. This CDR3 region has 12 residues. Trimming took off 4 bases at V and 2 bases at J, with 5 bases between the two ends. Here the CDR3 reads CASSYPNTEAFF. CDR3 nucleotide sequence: TGTGCCAGCAGTTATCCCAACACTGAAGCTTTCTTT.

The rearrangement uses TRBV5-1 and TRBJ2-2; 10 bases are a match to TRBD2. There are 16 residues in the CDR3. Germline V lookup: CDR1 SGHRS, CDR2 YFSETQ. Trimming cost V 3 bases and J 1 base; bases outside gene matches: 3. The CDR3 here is CASSSVAGGNTGELFF. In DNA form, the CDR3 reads TGCGCCAGCAGCTCAGTAGCGGGAGGGAACACCGGGGAGCTGTTTTTT.

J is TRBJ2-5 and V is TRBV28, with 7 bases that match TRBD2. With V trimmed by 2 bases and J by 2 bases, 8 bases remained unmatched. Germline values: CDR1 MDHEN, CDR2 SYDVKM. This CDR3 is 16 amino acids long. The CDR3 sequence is CASSLPGGGRQETQYF. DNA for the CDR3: TGTGCCAGCAGTTTACCCGGGGGAGGGCGACAAGAGACCCAGTACTTC.

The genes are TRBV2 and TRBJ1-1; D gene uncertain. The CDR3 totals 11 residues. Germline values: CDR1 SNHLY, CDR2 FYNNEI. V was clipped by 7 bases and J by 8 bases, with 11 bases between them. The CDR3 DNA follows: TGTGCCAGCATCGGCGCAGAAGAAGCTTTCTTT. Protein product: CASIGAEEAFF.

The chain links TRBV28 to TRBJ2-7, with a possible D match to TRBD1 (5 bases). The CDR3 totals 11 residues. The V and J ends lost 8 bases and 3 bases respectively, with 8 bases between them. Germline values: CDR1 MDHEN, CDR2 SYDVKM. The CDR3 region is CASETGYEQYF. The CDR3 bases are TGTGCCAGCGAAACAGGCTACGAGCAGTACTTC.

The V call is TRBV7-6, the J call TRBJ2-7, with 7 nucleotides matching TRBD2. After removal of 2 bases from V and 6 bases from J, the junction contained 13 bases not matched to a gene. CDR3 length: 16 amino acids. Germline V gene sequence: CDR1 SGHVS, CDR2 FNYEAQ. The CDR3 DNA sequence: TGTGCCAGCAGCTTAAGGAGCGGGATGGGGAGTGGCGAGCAGTACTTC. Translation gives CASSLRSGMGSGEQYF. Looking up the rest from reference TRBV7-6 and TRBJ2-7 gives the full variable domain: GAGVSQSPRYKVTKRGQDVALRCDPISGHVSLYWYRQALGQGPEFLTYFNYEAQQDKSGLPNDRFSAERPEGSISTLTIQRTEQRDSAMYRCASSLRSGMGSGEQYFGPGTRLTVT.

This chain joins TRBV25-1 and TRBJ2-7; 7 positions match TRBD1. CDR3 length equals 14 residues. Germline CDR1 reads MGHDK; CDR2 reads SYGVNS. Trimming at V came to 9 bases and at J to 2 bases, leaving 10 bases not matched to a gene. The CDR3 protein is CASSTGTGAYEQYF. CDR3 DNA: TGTGCCAGTTCCACCGGAACAGGGGCCTACGAGCAGTACTTC.

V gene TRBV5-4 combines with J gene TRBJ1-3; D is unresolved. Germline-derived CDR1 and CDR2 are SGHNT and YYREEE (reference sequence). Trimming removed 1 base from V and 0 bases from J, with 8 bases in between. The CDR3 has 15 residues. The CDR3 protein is CASSLTQSSGNTIYF. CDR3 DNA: TGTGCCAGCAGCTTGACACAGAGCTCTGGAAACACCATATATTTT.

CDR3 in amino acids: CASSPGQGNTGELFF. The CDR3 DNA reads as TGTGCCAGCAGCCCGGGACAGGGGAACACCGGGGAGCTGTTTTTT. V and J are TRBV27 and TRBJ2-2; 9 nucleotides match TRBD1. Germline trimming cut 6 bases from V and 1 base from J; bases unmatched to any gene: 3. The CDR3 sequence is 15 residues long. The germline gives CDR1 MNHEY, CDR2 SMNVEV (reference sequence).

CDR3 sequence reads: CASSLASARGYTF. Written as DNA, the CDR3 is TGTGCCAGCAGCTTAGCGTCAGCGCGGGGCTACACCTTC. The chain is built from TRBV7-3 and TRBJ1-2; D uncertain. Trimming removed 2 bases from V and 8 bases from J, with 12 bases in between. Germline CDR1 and CDR2: SGHTA and FQGTGA. This CDR3 is built from 13 residues.

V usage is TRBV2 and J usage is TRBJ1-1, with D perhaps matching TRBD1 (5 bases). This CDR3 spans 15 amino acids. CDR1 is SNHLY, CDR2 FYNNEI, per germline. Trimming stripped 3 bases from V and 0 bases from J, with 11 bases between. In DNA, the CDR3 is TGTGCCAGCAGTGATCCAGGGCGGATGAACACTGAAGCTTTCTTT. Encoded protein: CASSDPGRMNTEAFF.